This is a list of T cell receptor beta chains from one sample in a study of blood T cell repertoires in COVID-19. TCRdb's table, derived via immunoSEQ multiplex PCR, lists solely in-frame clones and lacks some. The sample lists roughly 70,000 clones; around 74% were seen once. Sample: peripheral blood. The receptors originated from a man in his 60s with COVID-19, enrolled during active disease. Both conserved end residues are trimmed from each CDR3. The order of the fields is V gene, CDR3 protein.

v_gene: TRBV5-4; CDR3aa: ASSGGGSYEQY
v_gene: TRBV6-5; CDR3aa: ASSRNAGRNEQY
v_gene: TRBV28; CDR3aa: ASSLYREHQPQH
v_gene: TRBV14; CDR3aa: ASSQGNSLNYEQY
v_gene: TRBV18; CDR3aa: ASSPRRSPNTEQY
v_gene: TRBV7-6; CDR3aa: ASSLGAGNSGANVLT
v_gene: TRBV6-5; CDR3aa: ASRGTVNYGYT
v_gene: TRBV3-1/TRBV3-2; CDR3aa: ASSQGLAGAGGDTQY
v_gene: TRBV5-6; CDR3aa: ASCRGVGETQY
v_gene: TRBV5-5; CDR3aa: ASSLSGAGGEQY
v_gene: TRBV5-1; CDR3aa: ASSLSDRANSPLH
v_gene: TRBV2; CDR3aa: ASIRQGANEQY
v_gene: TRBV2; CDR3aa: ASSLLVGLAGVTFLGTQY
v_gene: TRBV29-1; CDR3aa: SADMNRGVETQY
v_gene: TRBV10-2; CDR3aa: ASSESAGSYGYT
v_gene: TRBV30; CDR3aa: AWSGQSNQPQH
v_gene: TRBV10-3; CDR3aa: AIKGAASYEQY
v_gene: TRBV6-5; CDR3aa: ASKRQGTYNEQF
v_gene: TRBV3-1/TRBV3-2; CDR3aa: ASSQSIWVAVGYT
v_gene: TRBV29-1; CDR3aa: SVVQGGSGYT
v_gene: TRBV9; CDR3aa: ASSADRGLETQY
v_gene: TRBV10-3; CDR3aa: AISGGDRVGYGYT
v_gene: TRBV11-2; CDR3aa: ASSLVLGQGRRDTEAF
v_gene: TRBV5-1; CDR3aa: ASSFFPPGLASDTQY
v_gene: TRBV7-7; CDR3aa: ASSATVARGEQY
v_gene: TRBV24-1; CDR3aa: ATREGQGRGDTQY
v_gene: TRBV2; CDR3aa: ASSRQGDPRTDTQY
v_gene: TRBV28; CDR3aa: ASSFGRLSGRL
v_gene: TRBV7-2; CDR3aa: ASSLEYRGNEKLF
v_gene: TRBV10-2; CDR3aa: ASRSGGSGANVLT
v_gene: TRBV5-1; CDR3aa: ASSGMSATEAF
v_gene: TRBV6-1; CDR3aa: ASSEGPRVGYT
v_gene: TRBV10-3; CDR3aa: AISDGGFAEAF
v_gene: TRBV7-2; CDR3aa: ASSLGTGWPGELF
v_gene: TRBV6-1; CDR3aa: ASSEAPGDTYEQY
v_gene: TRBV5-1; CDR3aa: ASSLEGQPTDTQY
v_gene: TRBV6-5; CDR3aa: ASSCGQGA
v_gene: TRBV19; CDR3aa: ASSTPYSYNSPLH
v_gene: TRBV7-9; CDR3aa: ASSLLREGRTGELF
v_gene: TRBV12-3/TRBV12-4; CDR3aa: ASRLAGAYEQY
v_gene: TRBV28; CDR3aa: ASSPSDRLNTEAF
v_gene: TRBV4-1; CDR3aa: ASSQVLQASTDTQY
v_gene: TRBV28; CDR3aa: ASSPTSGRFDEQF
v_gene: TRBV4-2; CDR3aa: ASSQDGGRRNEQF
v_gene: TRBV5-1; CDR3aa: ASSTTLGALYEQF
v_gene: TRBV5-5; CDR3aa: ASSGVTGVNEKLF
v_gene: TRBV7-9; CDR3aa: ASSVWGGDTEAF
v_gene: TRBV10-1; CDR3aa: ASSPSLAGYNEQF
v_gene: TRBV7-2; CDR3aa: ASSLKTGPFDEQF
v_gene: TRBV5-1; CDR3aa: ASSLDGRSSYNSPLH
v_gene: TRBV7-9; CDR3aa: ASSLLDSEGDGPQH
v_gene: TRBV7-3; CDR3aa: ASSFSGPTDTQY
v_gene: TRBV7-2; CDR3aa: ASSPIDLDYEQY